This entry lists 2 T cell receptor beta chains sequenced from one sample in a study of early T cells in non-severe SARS-CoV-2 infection. Each CDR3 protein gets one entry after TCRdb re-called the 5' RACE reads with MiXCR. This sample has around 71,000 distinct CDR3 sequences, with more than 12% found just once. This specimen was whole blood, taken at baseline. Source of these receptors: an adult who was a healthcare worker with PCR-confirmed SARS-CoV-2 infection or an uninfected control (not recorded which).

This sequence joins TRBV28 and TRBJ2-5; no definite D call. Germline lookup yields CDR1 MDHEN and CDR2 SYDVKM. The V end lost 6 bases, the J end lost 6 bases, and 14 bases lay between the germline ends. The length of the CDR3 is 13 residues. CDR3 loop: CASRAGLWKTQYF. The CDR3 region has the DNA TGTGCCAGCAGAGCAGGTCTTTGGAAGACCCAGTACTTC.

The chain links TRBV4-1 to TRBJ2-1; 11 positions agree with TRBD2. The CDR3 spans 17 residues. J was trimmed by 3 bases and V by 0 bases; bases with no gene match: 4. CDR1 and CDR2 from the germline V gene are MGHRA and YSYEKL. CDR3 region: CASSQDQGTSGYNEQFF. CDR3 nucleotide sequence: TGCGCCAGCAGCCAAGACCAGGGGACTAGCGGCTACAATGAGCAGTTCTTC.